This T cell receptor beta chain was documented in a study of blood T cell repertoires in COVID-19. Study context: The analysed material was cDNA or gDNA that came from T cells, B-cell-depleted T cells, or PBMCs.

Cohort allocation depended upon clinical history that participants reported. Cohort 3 recovery required two negative PCRs, clearance, or symptom resolution. This CDR3 comprises 15 residues. The germline V and J ends were trimmed by 4 bases and 0 bases, with 9 bases remaining between them. CDR1 and CDR2 (germline): KGHSH, LQKENI. Here immunoSEQ multiplex PCR was the method, and the copy in TCRdb shows in-frame clones only, minus some. The repertoire includes about 180,000 clones, roughly 90% of them detected once, and about 7% sits in the top ten. This TCR was sampled from a woman aged 50 to 60 who had recovered from COVID-19. The source material was PBMCs or T cells enriched from blood (not recorded which). The chain employs TRBV18 and TRBJ1-4; D ambiguous. CDR3 sequence (DNA): TGTGCCAGCTCACTTACAGTTGCAACTAATGAAAAACTGTTTTTT. It encodes CASSLTVATNEKLFF.